One and the same sample provided the 30 T cell receptor beta chains below, sequenced in a study of Graves' ophthalmopathy and Graves' hyperthyroidism. Investigators amplified TCR beta CDR3 regions from RNA transcripts. An opening RT-PCR round employed HTBI primers and preceded a second-round multiplex PCR. One entry per CDR3 protein, called by TCRdb with MiXCR from the multiplex PCR reads. Altogether 400,000 to 450,000 distinct CDR3 sequences are present, over 20% being singletons, with the ten largest covering under 3%. Specimen: peripheral blood. Source of these receptors: a woman under 30 with stable Graves' hyperthyroidism.

This chain uses TRBV5-1 with TRBJ2-5; the D gene is possibly TRBD1 (6 bases). The germline V gene has CDR1 SGHRS and CDR2 YFSETQ. V lost 2 bases and J lost 2, with 13 bases in between. There are 15 residues in the CDR3. The CDR3 coding sequence is TGCGCCAGCAGCTTTACGGGACACCTACAAGAGACCCAGTACTTC. Its translation: CASSFTGHLQETQYF.

This clonotype was counted many times. The J gene is TRBJ2-2, the V gene TRBV30; D unclear. Germline CDR1 GTSNPN, CDR2 SVGIG (reference sequence). V lost 3 bases, J lost 2 bases, and 4 bases lay in between. The length of the CDR3 is 12 residues. The CDR3, as DNA: TGTGCCTGGAGCTATAACACCGGGGAGCTGTTTTTT. It yields the protein CAWSYNTGELFF.

This clonotype was observed at least ten times. The J gene is TRBJ1-1, the V gene TRBV5-1; 8 positions match TRBD1. V shed 4 bases, J shed 5 bases, and the junction held 7 bases outside the gene matches. This CDR3 has 14 amino acids. Germline assignment: CDR1 SGHRS and CDR2 YFSETQ. The CDR3 DNA reads TGCGCCAGCAGCGACGGACAGGGTAGAACTGAAGCTTTCTTT. Encoded protein: CASSDGQGRTEAFF.

The chain has TRBV24-1 and TRBJ2-7; the D gene could be TRBD1 or TRBD2 (6 bases each). V lost 4 bases and J lost 4, with 10 bases in between. CDR1 and CDR2 (germline): KGHDR, SFDVKD. The CDR3 covers 13 residues. CDR3 protein: CATSDGGGYEQYF. The CDR3 DNA sequence: TGTGCCACCAGTGACGGGGGCGGATACGAGCAGTACTTC.

This clonotype was counted ten times or more. The rearrangement joins TRBV25-1 to TRBJ2-5, with 9 bases identical to TRBD1. Germline assignment: CDR1 MGHDK and CDR2 SYGVNS. J gave up 1 base and V 4 bases, and 10 bases lay outside the gene matches. The CDR3 covers 17 residues. This CDR3 reads CASSGQRQGGIQETQYF. In nucleotides, the CDR3 is TGTGCCAGCAGTGGTCAGAGACAGGGGGGAATCCAAGAGACCCAGTACTTC.

This clonotype was counted ten times or more. The genes are TRBV15 and TRBJ2-7; the match to TRBD2 covers 15 bases. The V gene end was trimmed by 3 bases and the J gene end by 1 base; junction bases not matched to a gene: 1. Looked up from germline, CDR1 is LNHNV and CDR2 is YYDKDF (reference sequence). The CDR3 is 16 residues long. DNA for the CDR3: TGTGCCACCAGCAGTGGGACTAGCGGGAGGTCCTACGAGCAGTACTTC. Translation: CATSSGTSGRSYEQYF.

This clonotype occurred many times. The chain uses TRBV5-1 and TRBJ2-4; possibly TRBD1 for D (6 bases). The CDR3 covers 14 residues. Looked up from germline, CDR1 is SGHRS and CDR2 is YFSETQ. V dropped 3 bases and J dropped 2 bases, with 9 bases sitting between them. The DNA for the CDR3 is TGCGCCAGCAGCTACAGGGATCCCAAAAACATTCAGTACTTC. Its translation: CASSYRDPKNIQYF. Combining the CDR3 with reference TRBV5-1 and TRBJ2-4 gives the whole variable domain KAGVTQTPRYLIKTRGQQVTLSCSPISGHRSVSWYQQTPGQGLQFLFEYFSETQRNKGNFPGRFSGRQFSNSRSEMNVSTLELGDSALYLCASSYRDPKNIQYFGAGTRLSVL.

This clonotype was seen many times. The chain couples TRBV19 to TRBJ2-7; D may be TRBD1 (8 bases). The CDR3 has 14 amino acids. Germline V CDR1 and CDR2: LNHDA, SQIVND (reference sequence). V dropped 5 bases and J dropped 3 bases, with 14 bases sitting between them. This CDR3 reads CASSPQGEGYEQYF. The CDR3 coding sequence is TGTGCCAGTAGTCCACAGGGGGAGGGCTACGAGCAGTACTTC.

The CDR3 sequence: CASSPLTGVGEQYF. CDR3 DNA: TGTGCCAGCTCACCGTTAACGGGAGTGGGGGAGCAGTACTTC. The chain uses TRBV18 and TRBJ2-7, with D perhaps matching TRBD2 (6 bases). This CDR3 spans 14 amino acids. Looked up from germline, CDR1 is KGHSH and CDR2 is LQKENI. Trimming left V 3 bases short and J 7 bases short, with 16 bases between.

J is TRBJ1-5 and V is TRBV24-1; TRBD1 agrees at 8 bases. The germline CDR1 and CDR2 sequences are KGHDR and SFDVKD. Losses at the gene ends were 9 bases for V and 7 bases for J; bases not matched to a gene: 7. The CDR3 has 13 amino acids. CDR3 protein: CATSDRAPQPQHF. The CDR3 region has the DNA TGTGCCACCTCGGACAGGGCCCCGCAGCCCCAGCATTTT.

In this sample, this clonotype turned up many times. The CDR3 is CASSLLAGTNTGELFF. For the CDR3, the DNA is TGCGCCAGCAGCTTACTAGCGGGAACGAACACCGGGGAGCTGTTTTTT. The gene calls are TRBV5-1 and TRBJ2-2; TRBD2 matches 10 bases. CDR3 length: 16 residues. The germline CDR1 and CDR2 sequences are SGHRS and YFSETQ. V was pared by 2 bases and J by 0 bases, with 1 base of the junction left unmatched.

The table lists this clonotype with many counts. The chain employs TRBV20-1 and TRBJ1-1, with D possibly being TRBD1 (5 bases). This CDR3 comprises 14 residues. Germline CDR1 and CDR2: DFQATT and SNEGSKA (reference sequence). V was shortened by 1 base and J by 0 bases, with 9 bases between the two germline ends. The CDR3 loop reads CSARGGPLNTEAFF. The CDR3 bases are TGCAGTGCTAGAGGGGGACCGCTGAACACTGAAGCTTTCTTT.

This clonotype has ten or more counts. The V call is TRBV29-1, the J call TRBJ1-5; D gene ambiguous. The CDR3 sequence is 13 residues long. Germline V gene data show CDR1 as SQVTM and CDR2 as ANQGSEA. V was trimmed by 2 bases and J by 6 bases, leaving 11 bases between them. CDR3 amino acids: CSVESLPGQPQHF. As DNA, the CDR3 is TGCAGCGTTGAAAGCTTGCCGGGTCAGCCCCAGCATTTT.

V is TRBV3-1 and J is TRBJ1-1; possibly TRBD1 for D (5 bases). This CDR3 is built from 17 residues. Germline CDR1 reads LGHDT; CDR2 reads YNNKEL (reference sequence). V shed 0 bases and J shed 0 bases, with 14 bases lying between them. DNA for the CDR3: TGTGCCAGCAGCCAAGATCCATTGGGGGGGATGAACACTGAAGCTTTCTTT. Translated: CASSQDPLGGMNTEAFF.

This clonotype was detected ten times or more. The rearrangement uses TRBV5-5 and TRBJ1-2, with 9 bases lining up with TRBD1. Looked up from germline, CDR1 is SGHKS and CDR2 is YYEKEE (reference sequence). Trimming took 4 bases from V and 8 from J; bases not matched to a gene: 12. The CDR3 contains 15 residues. CDR3 in amino acids: CASSVFLRDRDGYTF. The CDR3 DNA reads as TGTGCCAGCAGCGTATTTCTCCGGGACAGGGACGGCTACACCTTC.

This clonotype was counted ten times or more. The CDR3 loop reads CAIRGAGVNEQYF. CDR3 sequence (DNA): TGTGCCATCAGAGGGGCCGGGGTAAACGAGCAGTACTTC. The chain carries TRBV10-3 and TRBJ2-7; D possibly uses TRBD1 or TRBD2 (5 bases each). The CDR3 runs 13 residues. The V end was cut by 6 bases, the J end by 5 bases, with 14 bases between. Per the germline V gene, CDR1 is ENHRY and CDR2 is SYGVKD.

This clonotype occurred a few times. The chain joins TRBV7-2 to TRBJ1-1, with D unresolved. This CDR3 comprises 14 residues. The germline V gene has CDR1 SGHTA and CDR2 FQGNSA. The V end lost 5 bases, the J end lost 2 bases, and 12 bases lay between the germline ends. The CDR3 DNA follows: TGTGCCAGCAGCAAGCAACAGAGAAACACTGAAGCTTTCTTT. Its translation: CASSKQQRNTEAFF.

This clonotype appeared many times. CDR3 nucleotides: TGTGCCACCAGCAGGTTAGATAGCAATCAGCCCCAGCATTTT. As protein: CATSRLDSNQPQHF. V gene TRBV15 combines with J gene TRBJ1-5; no clear D gene. This CDR3 region has 14 residues. In germline, CDR1 is LNHNV, CDR2 YYDKDF (reference sequence). V shed 3 bases and J shed 0 bases, with 6 bases lying between them.

On this clonotype: Being one base from a much bigger clone, this may be a read error. The rearrangement links TRBV7-8 to TRBJ1-2; maybe TRBD1 (5 bases). Germline loops: CDR1 SGHVS, CDR2 FQNEAQ. This CDR3 has 14 amino acids. The ends were cut back, 6 bases at V and 6 bases at J, with 17 bases in the middle. The CDR3 region is CASSLPRAGDGYTF. DNA of the CDR3: TGTGCCAGCAGTCTCCCGCGGGCGGGGGATGGCTACACCTTC.

This clonotype showed up many times. The chain joins TRBV19 to TRBJ2-5, with a weak D call TRBD1 (6 bases). V was pared by 3 bases and J by 5 bases, with 10 bases between. From germline, CDR1 is LNHDA and CDR2 SQIVND (reference sequence). CDR3 length: 13 residues. CDR3 sequence reads: CASSIQGRETQYF. The CDR3 region has the DNA TGTGCCAGTAGTATTCAGGGGCGGGAGACCCAGTACTTC.

J is TRBJ2-2 and V is TRBV19; no reliable D call. The CDR3 covers 14 residues. V lost 6 bases to trimming and J lost 5 bases, with 13 bases between them. The germline V gene has CDR1 LNHDA and CDR2 SQIVND (reference sequence). The CDR3 is CASRILGLTGELFF. The CDR3 nucleotides are TGTGCCAGTAGGATTCTAGGGTTGACCGGGGAGCTGTTTTTT.

This clonotype was observed at least ten times. The V call is TRBV25-1, the J call TRBJ1-5; D is possibly TRBD1 (5 bases). Trimming took off 4 bases at V and 2 bases at J, with 9 bases between the two ends. The CDR3 runs to 14 residues. CDR1 and CDR2 from the germline V gene are MGHDK and SYGVNS. The CDR3 spells CASSGDLGNQPQHF. For the CDR3, the DNA is TGTGCCAGCAGTGGGGACTTGGGCAATCAGCCCCAGCATTTT.

This chain joins TRBV11-2 and TRBJ2-2; 7 nucleotides align to TRBD1. V shed 5 bases, J shed 4 bases, and the junction held 10 bases outside the gene matches. CDR3 length equals 16 residues. CDR1 is SGHAT and CDR2 is FQNNGV in the germline V gene. This chain's CDR3 is CASSPDRVKSTGELFF. DNA of the CDR3: TGTGCCAGCAGCCCTGACAGGGTGAAGAGCACCGGGGAGCTGTTTTTT.

This clonotype was found many times. This chain uses TRBV25-1 with TRBJ2-2; D is unclear. CDR1 and CDR2 from the germline V gene are MGHDK and SYGVNS. V gave up 2 bases and J gave up 4 bases, with 11 bases separating them. CDR3 size: 15 residues. CDR3 protein: CASSEGSLGTGELFF. CDR3 DNA: TGTGCCAGCAGTGAAGGCAGTTTAGGCACCGGGGAGCTGTTTTTT.

This clonotype appeared many times. The chain has TRBV30 and TRBJ1-2; TRBD1 might be the D (5 bases). The CDR3 is 13 residues long. The ends were cut back, 3 bases at V and 7 bases at J, with 15 bases in the middle. Germline lookup yields CDR1 GTSNPN and CDR2 SVGIG (reference sequence). CDR3 loop: CAWRLVQGLGYTF. CDR3 nucleotide sequence: TGTGCCTGGAGGCTGGTGCAGGGCCTTGGCTACACCTTC. The full variable domain, in which reference TRBV30 and TRBJ1-2 provide the parts outside the CDR3, is SQTIHQWPATLVQPVGSPLSLECTVEGTSNPNLYWYRQAAGRGLQLLFYSVGIGQISSEVPQNLSASRPQDRQFILSSKKLLLSDSGFYLCAWRLVQGLGYTFGSGTRLTVV.

This clonotype was counted many times. The chain links TRBV9 to TRBJ2-2; 14 bases match TRBD2. The germline gives CDR1 SGDLS, CDR2 YYNGEE. This CDR3 contains 17 residues. The J segment lost 3 bases and the V segment lost 5 bases, leaving 6 bases of the junction unmatched. The CDR3 loop reads CASSWTSGRLDTGELFF. The CDR3 DNA reads TGTGCCAGCAGTTGGACTAGCGGGAGGTTGGACACCGGGGAGCTGTTTTTT.

This clonotype was counted ten times or more. This chain connects TRBV2 to TRBJ1-5, with TRBD1 matching over 7 bases. The CDR3 totals 14 residues. Germline V gives CDR1 SNHLY, CDR2 FYNNEI. Trimming took 2 bases from V and 7 from J; bases not matched to a gene: 5. CDR3 DNA sequence: TGTGCCAGCAGTGAACAAAGGGGGCGGCAGCCCCAGCATTTT. Encoded protein: CASSEQRGRQPQHF.

This clonotype was recorded many times. V gene TRBV20-1 combines with J gene TRBJ2-7, with TRBD2 identical over 12 bases. Germline CDR1 reads DFQATT; CDR2 reads SNEGSKA (reference sequence). The CDR3 length is 16 residues. Trimming at V came to 2 bases and at J to 0 bases, leaving 5 bases not matched to a gene. The CDR3 protein is CSARNPTSGSSYEQYF. The CDR3 bases are TGCAGTGCTAGAAACCCGACTAGCGGGAGCTCCTACGAGCAGTACTTC.

This clonotype showed up many times. The chain combines TRBV2 with TRBJ1-2, with unresolved D. The CDR3 loop spans 13 amino acids. CDR1 is SNHLY and CDR2 is FYNNEI in the germline V gene. V was trimmed by 2 bases and J by 2 bases, leaving 6 bases between them. CDR3 sequence: CASSELENYGYTF. CDR3 in DNA: TGTGCCAGCAGTGAACTGGAGAACTATGGCTACACCTTC.

The rearrangement joins TRBV27 to TRBJ1-3, with D uncertain. The CDR3 spans 13 residues. V lost 5 bases and J 0 bases, leaving 5 bases between the germline ends. Germline V gives CDR1 MNHEY, CDR2 SMNVEV (reference sequence). CDR3 sequence: CASSDFSGNTIYF. As DNA, the CDR3 is TGTGCCAGCAGTGACTTCTCTGGAAACACCATATATTTT.